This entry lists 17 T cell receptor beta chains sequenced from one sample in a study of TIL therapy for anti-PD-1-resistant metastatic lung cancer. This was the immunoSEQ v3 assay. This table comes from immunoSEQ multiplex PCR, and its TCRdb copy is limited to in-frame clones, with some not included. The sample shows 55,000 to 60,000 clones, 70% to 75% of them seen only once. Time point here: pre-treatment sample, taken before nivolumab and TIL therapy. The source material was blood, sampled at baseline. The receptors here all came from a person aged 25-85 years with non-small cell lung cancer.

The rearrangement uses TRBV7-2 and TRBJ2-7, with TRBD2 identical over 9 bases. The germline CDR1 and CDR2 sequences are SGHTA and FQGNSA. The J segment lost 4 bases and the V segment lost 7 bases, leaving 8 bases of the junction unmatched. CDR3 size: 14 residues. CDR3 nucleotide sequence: TGTGCCAGCACCCAAAGCGGGGGGCCTTACGAGCAGTACTTC. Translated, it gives CASTQSGGPYEQYF. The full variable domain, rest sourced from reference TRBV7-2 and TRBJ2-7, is GAGVSQSPSNKVTEKGKDVELRCDPISGHTALYWYRQSLGQGLEFLIYFQGNSAPDKSGLPSDRFSAERTGGSVSTLTIQRTQQEDSAVYLCASTQSGGPYEQYFGPGTRLTVT.

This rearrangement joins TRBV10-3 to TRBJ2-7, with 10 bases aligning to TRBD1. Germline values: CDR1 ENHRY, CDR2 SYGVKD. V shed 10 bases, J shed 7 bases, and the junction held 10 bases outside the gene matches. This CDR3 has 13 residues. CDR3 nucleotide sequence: TGTGCCACCACCTCGACAGGGGGCTGGGAGCAGTACTTC. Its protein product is CATTSTGGWEQYF.

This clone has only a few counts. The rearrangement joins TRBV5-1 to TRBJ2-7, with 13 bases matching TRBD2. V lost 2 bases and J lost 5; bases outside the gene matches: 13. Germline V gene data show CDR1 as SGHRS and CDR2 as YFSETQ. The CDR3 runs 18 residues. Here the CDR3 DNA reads TGCGCCAGCAGCTTTCGGGGCTTTGGGACTAGCGGGACCCACGAGCAGTACTTC. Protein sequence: CASSFRGFGTSGTHEQYF.

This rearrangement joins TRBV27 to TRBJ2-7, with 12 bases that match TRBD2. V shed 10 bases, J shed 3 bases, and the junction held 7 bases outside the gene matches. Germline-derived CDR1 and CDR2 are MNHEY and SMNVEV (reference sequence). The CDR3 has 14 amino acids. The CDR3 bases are TGTGCCACAACGAGGACTAGCGGGGTCTACGAGCAGTACTTC. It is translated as CATTRTSGVYEQYF.

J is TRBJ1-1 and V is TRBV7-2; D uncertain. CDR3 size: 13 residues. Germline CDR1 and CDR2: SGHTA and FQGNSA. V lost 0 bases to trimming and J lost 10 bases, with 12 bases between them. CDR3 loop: CASSLAGRTGAFF. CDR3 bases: TGTGCCAGCAGCTTAGCTGGTCGGACGGGAGCTTTCTTT.

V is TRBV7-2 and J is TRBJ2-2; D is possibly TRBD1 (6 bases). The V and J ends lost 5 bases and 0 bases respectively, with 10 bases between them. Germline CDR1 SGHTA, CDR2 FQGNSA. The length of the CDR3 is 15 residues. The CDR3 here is CASSPRTANTGELFF. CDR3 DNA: TGTGCCAGCAGCCCAAGGACAGCGAACACCGGGGAGCTGTTTTTT.

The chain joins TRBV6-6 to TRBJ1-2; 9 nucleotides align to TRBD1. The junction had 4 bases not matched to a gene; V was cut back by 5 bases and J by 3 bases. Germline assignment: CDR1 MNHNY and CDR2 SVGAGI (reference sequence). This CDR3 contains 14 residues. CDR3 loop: CASSPGQGHYGYTF. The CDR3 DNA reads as TGTGCCAGCAGTCCGGGACAGGGCCACTATGGCTACACCTTC.

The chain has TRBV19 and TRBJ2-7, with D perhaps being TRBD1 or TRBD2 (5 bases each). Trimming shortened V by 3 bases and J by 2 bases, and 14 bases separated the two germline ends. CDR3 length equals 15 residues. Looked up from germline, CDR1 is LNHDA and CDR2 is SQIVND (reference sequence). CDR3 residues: CASSMVGPGTYEQYF. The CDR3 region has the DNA TGTGCCAGTAGTATGGTGGGACCCGGGACCTACGAGCAGTACTTC. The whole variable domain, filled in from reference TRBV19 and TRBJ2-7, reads DGGITQSPKYLFRKEGQNVTLSCEQNLNHDAMYWYRQDPGQGLRLIYYSQIVNDFQKGDIAEGYSVSREKKESFPLTVTSAQKNPTAFYLCASSMVGPGTYEQYFGPGTRLTVT.

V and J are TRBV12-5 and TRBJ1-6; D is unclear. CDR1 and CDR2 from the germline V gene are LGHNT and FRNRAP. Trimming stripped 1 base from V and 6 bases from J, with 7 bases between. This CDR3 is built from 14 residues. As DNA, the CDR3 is TGTGCTAGTGGTTTGGAAGAACGTAATTCACCCCTCCACTTT. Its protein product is CASGLEERNSPLHF.

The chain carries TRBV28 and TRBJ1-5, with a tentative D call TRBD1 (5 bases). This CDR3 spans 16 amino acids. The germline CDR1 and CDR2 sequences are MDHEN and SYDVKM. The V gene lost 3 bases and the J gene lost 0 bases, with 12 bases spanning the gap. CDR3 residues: CASSFPWGDSNQPQHF. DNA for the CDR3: TGTGCCAGCAGTTTTCCCTGGGGGGATAGCAATCAGCCCCAGCATTTT.

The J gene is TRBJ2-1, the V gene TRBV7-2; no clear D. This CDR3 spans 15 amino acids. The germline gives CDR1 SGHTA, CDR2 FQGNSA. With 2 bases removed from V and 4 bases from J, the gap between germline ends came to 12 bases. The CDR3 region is CASSLWSGGYNEQFF. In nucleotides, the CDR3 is TGTGCCAGCAGCTTATGGTCAGGTGGTTACAATGAGCAGTTCTTC.

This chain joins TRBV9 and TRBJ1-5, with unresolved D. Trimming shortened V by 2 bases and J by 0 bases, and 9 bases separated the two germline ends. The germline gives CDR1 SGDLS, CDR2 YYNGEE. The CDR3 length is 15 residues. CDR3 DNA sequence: TGTGCCAGCAGCGTTACCCAAGATAGCAATCAGCCCCAGCATTTT. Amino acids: CASSVTQDSNQPQHF.

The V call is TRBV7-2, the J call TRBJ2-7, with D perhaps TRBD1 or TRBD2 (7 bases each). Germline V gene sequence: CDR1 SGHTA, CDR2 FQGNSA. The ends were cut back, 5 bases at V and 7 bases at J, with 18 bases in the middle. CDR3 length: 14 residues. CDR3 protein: CASSSGTVPLEQYF. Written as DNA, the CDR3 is TGTGCCAGCAGCAGCGGGACAGTACCCCTTGAGCAGTACTTC.

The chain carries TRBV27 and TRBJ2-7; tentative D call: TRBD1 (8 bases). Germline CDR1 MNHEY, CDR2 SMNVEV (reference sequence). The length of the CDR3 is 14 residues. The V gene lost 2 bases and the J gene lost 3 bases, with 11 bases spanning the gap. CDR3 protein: CASSLTGGGYEQYF. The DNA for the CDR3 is TGTGCCAGCAGTTTAACAGGGGGGGGCTACGAGCAGTACTTC.

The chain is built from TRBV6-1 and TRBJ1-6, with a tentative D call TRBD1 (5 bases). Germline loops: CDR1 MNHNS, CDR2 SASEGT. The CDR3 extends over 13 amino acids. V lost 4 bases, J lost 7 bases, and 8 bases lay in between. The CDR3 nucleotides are TGTGCCAGCAGTGGCAGGGAAAATTCACCCCTCCACTTT. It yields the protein CASSGRENSPLHF.

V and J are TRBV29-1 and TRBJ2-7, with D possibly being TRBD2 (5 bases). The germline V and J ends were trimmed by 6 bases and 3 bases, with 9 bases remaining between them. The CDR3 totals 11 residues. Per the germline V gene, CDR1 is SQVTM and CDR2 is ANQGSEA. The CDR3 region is CSVTTSYEQYF. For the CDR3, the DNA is TGCAGCGTCACAACTAGCTACGAGCAGTACTTC.

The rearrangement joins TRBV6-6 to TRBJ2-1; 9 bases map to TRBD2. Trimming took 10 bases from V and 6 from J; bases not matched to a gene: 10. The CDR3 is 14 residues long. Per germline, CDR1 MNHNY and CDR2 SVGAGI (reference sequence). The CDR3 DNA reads TGTGCCATCGTACCTAGCGGGGCCATCAATGAGCAGTTCTTC. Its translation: CAIVPSGAINEQFF.